This TCR beta chain was sequenced during a study of control samples from healthy donors and cancer patients (TCRdb year 2020). Preparation of the library involved the immunoSEQ multiplex PCR assay. What TCRdb holds here is the immuneACCESS table cut down to in-frame rearrangements. Part of the clones is not present; checked against another copy, under half of the missing clones reflect an unresolved V gene, and the others are unexplained. The sample has 100,000 to 150,000 clones on record, 70% to 90% of them singletons. The biggest ten clones account for 2.5% to 3.5% of the sample. Based on the germline V gene, the CDR1 and CDR2 sequences are SGHAT and FQNNGV. There are 17 amino acids in the CDR3, from cysteine to phenylalanine inclusive. Just the 51-base CDR3 DNA is kept, in frame starting at base 1. V is reduced by 1 base and J by 2 bases, leaving a spacing of 16 bases between them. Details on this clone: Its antigen remains undetermined. Per-base quality was not reported, and no clone a single base away is much larger than it.

The sequencing sample was made of blood. The sequence was obtained from a man aged 60-69 years in good health. The V gene is TRBV11-2 and the J gene is TRBJ2-3, and possibly TRBD2, on 6 matching bases. The nucleotides read TGTGCCAGCAGCTTAGTATTGGCGGGGCCCTTCACAGATACGCAGTATTTT. The resulting protein is CASSLVLAGPFTDTQYF.